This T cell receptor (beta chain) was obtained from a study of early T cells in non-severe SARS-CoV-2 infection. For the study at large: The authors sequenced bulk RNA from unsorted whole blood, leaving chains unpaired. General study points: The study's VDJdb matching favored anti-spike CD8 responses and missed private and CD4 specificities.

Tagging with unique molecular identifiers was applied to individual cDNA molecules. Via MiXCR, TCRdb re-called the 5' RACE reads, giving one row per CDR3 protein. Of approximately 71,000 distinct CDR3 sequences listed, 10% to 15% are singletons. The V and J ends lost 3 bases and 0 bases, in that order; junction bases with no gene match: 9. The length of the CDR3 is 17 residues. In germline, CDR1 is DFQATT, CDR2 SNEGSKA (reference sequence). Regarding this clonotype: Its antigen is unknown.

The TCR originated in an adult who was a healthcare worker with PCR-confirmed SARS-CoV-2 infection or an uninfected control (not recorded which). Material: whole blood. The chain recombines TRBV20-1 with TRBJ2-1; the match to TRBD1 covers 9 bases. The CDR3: CSARPGQGPFSYNEQFF. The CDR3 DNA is TGCAGTGCTAGGCCGGGACAGGGCCCCTTCTCCTACAATGAGCAGTTCTTC.